This TCR beta chain was retrieved from a study of T cell responses to AZD1222 COVID-19 vaccine. Whole-study context: Second-dose timings of about 4 or about 12 weeks were pooled. Findings and limits, study-wide: Just 5 to 7 people given AZD1222 tested seropositive at baseline. Only after the peak T cell response were repertoires sampled. A reported finding is that nearly half of spike-specific TCRs target unmutated variant regions.

As regards this clone: Its antigen is not known.

TCRdb keeps only in-frame clones here, not all; method: immunoSEQ multiplex PCR. The sample records some 140,000 clones, about 88% being singletons. This CDR3 spans 14 amino acids. V lost 0 bases and J 4 bases, leaving 10 bases between the germline ends. From germline, CDR1 is SGHRS and CDR2 YFSETQ. This specimen consisted of peripheral blood, obtained on day 0 of AZD1222 vaccination. The chain uses TRBV5-1 and TRBJ1-2; no reliable D call. This TCR was recovered from an adult in good health. The CDR3 loop is CASSLERAAYGYTF. CDR3 coding DNA: TGCGCCAGCAGCTTGGAACGAGCAGCCTATGGCTACACCTTC.